This TCR beta chain is drawn from a study of response to subunit inactivated influenza vaccine. TCRdb re-analysed the RT-PCR reads in MiXCR, keeping a single row per CDR3 protein. The sample carries hundreds of thousands of distinct CDR3 sequences, 14% recorded once. This clonotype was found many times. Its antigen is not identified. Notes on the study in general: New T cells are recruited in small numbers by each seasonal influenza vaccination, according to the authors' suggestion.

Per the germline V gene, CDR1 is KGHSH and CDR2 is LQKENI. V lost 2 bases, J lost 1 base, and 8 bases lay in between. The CDR3 has 14 amino acids. The receptor's source is a man between 50 and 59 years old who received an inactivated influenza vaccine. This sample comprised PBMCs from blood, obtained 14 to 15 days before vaccination. V and J are TRBV18 and TRBJ2-5, with TRBD2 as a possible D gene (5 bases). The CDR3 nucleotides read TGTGCCAGCTCACCAAGGAGGTTCCAAGAGACCCAGTACTTC. It encodes CASSPRRFQETQYF.